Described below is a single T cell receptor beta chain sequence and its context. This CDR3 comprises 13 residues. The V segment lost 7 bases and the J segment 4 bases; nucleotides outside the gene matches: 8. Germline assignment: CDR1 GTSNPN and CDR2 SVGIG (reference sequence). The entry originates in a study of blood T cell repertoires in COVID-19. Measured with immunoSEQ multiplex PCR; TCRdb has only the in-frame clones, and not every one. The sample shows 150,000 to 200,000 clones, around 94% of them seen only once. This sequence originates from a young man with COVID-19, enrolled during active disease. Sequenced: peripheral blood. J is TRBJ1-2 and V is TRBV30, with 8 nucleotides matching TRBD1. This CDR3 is CALYPGQGYGYTF. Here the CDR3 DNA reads TGTGCCTTATATCCCGGACAGGGCTATGGCTACACCTTC.